This T cell receptor beta chain was captured in a study of T cell changes during pregnancy in multiple sclerosis. Sequencing was performed with immunoSEQ multiplex PCR; in TCRdb, only in-frame clones are kept and a portion is missing. The sample carries fewer than 55,000 clones, approximately 90% recorded once. This CDR3 is 17 amino acids long. Trimming removed 4 bases at V and 4 bases at J, with 24 bases between. Per the germline V gene, CDR1 is SGHRS and CDR2 is YFSETQ. This material consisted of CD8+ T cells from peripheral blood mononuclear cells, taken after pregnancy. This TCR was sampled from a female donor in good health, enrolled as a control in a pregnancy study. The genes are TRBV5-1 and TRBJ2-7; D perhaps matches TRBD1 (6 bases). The CDR3 bases are TGCGCCAGCAGCCCTAATAGTCTTCGGACAGATGGGTACGAGCAGTACTTC. Its protein is CASSPNSLRTDGYEQYF.